Below are 26 T cell receptor beta chains sequenced from a single sample in a study of T-cell reconstitution after alpha-beta-depleted transplantation in children. For TCRbeta, the library was prepared with unique molecular identifiers. TCRdb passed the PCR reads through MiXCR, listing each CDR3 protein once. There are 420,000 or so distinct CDR3 sequences in the sample; about a tenth occur only once, and roughly 5% lies in the top ten. The sequencing here drew on PBMCs from the stem cell graft donor, taken from the stem cell graft. These receptors were obtained from a human donor who donated a stem cell graft to a child with acute myeloid leukemia.

This clonotype has ten or more counts. V is TRBV20-1 and J is TRBJ2-1; D may be TRBD1 or TRBD2 (5 bases each). Germline V CDR1 and CDR2: DFQATT, SNEGSKA (reference sequence). The CDR3 is 13 residues long. The ends were cut back, 3 bases at V and 7 bases at J, with 13 bases in the middle. CDR3 sequence (DNA): TGCAGTGCTAGTTTGGGGGATCGGAATGAGCAGTTCTTC. Its protein is CSASLGDRNEQFF.

This chain joins TRBV4-1 and TRBJ2-2; 10 bases are shared with TRBD1. This CDR3 spans 15 amino acids. Losses at the gene ends were 4 bases for V and 8 bases for J; bases not matched to a gene: 7. Germline-derived CDR1 and CDR2 are MGHRA and YSYEKL. The CDR3 here is CASSRRQGAGGELFF. The CDR3, as DNA: TGCGCCAGCAGCCGGCGACAGGGGGCAGGGGGGGAGCTGTTTTTT.

CDR3 sequence: CATSRGFPGGSKIGKNIQYF. Written as DNA, the CDR3 is TGTGCCACCAGCAGAGGGTTCCCAGGGGGCTCGAAAATCGGCAAAAACATTCAGTACTTC. The chain joins TRBV15 to TRBJ2-4; 8 nucleotides line up with TRBD1. Per germline, CDR1 LNHNV and CDR2 YYDKDF (reference sequence). This CDR3 contains 20 residues. V shed 1 base and J 3 bases; nucleotides not matched to a gene: 17.

A word on this clonotype: A much bigger clone sits one base away, suggesting this may be a read error. V gene TRBV12-3 or TRBV12-4 combines with J gene TRBJ2-3, with TRBD2 matching over 10 bases. V trimming: 6 bases; J trimming: 2 bases; junction bases outside the gene matches: 5. This CDR3 has 15 residues. DNA for the CDR3: TGTGCCAGCAGCGAGCGGGGGGGCCACACAGATACGCAGTATTTT. Protein sequence: CASSERGGHTDTQYF.

In its sample, this clonotype was seen a few times. The chain links TRBV5-1 to TRBJ2-3; 7 bases align to TRBD2. Germline CDR1 is SGHRS and CDR2 is YFSETQ. The CDR3 loop spans 14 amino acids. J was trimmed by 5 bases and V by 3 bases; bases with no gene match: 6. The CDR3 DNA sequence: TGCGCCAGCAGCTCCAATGGCGGGGGAGATACGCAGTATTTT. It specifies CASSSNGGGDTQYF. Complete variable domain (other parts from reference TRBV5-1 and TRBJ2-3): KAGVTQTPRYLIKTRGQQVTLSCSPISGHRSVSWYQQTPGQGLQFLFEYFSETQRNKGNFPGRFSGRQFSNSRSEMNVSTLELGDSALYLCASSSNGGGDTQYFGPGTRLTVL.

The rearrangement joins TRBV9 to TRBJ2-2; TRBD1 might be the D (6 bases). The CDR3 length is 16 residues. In germline, CDR1 is SGDLS, CDR2 YYNGEE. Trimming left V 0 bases short and J 1 base short, with 10 bases between. The CDR3 sequence: CASSVGQGMNTGELFF. Written as DNA, the CDR3 is TGTGCCAGCAGCGTAGGGCAGGGGATGAACACCGGGGAGCTGTTTTTT.

The chain joins TRBV10-1 to TRBJ2-5; D not resolved. Germline CDR1 WNHNN, CDR2 SYGVQD (reference sequence). Trimming left V 4 bases short and J 5 bases short, with 11 bases between. This CDR3 is built from 13 residues. CDR3 in amino acids: CASSVRVGETQYF. As DNA, the CDR3 is TGCGCCAGCAGTGTACGCGTTGGGGAGACCCAGTACTTC.

This clonotype appeared many times. This chain links TRBV6-5 with TRBJ1-1; D is undetermined. Germline loops: CDR1 MNHEY, CDR2 SVGAGI. CDR3 length equals 13 residues. V shed 6 bases and J shed 2 bases, with 10 bases lying between them. Here the CDR3 reads CASRSFGNTEAFF. In nucleotides, the CDR3 is TGTGCCAGCAGGAGTTTTGGAAACACTGAAGCTTTCTTT.

This clonotype was seen more than once but under ten times. The chain joins TRBV12-3 or TRBV12-4 to TRBJ2-2; 10 bases agree with TRBD1. Trimming cost V 6 bases and J 4 bases; bases outside gene matches: 2. This CDR3 has 14 residues. CDR3 amino acids: CASRRTGGTGELFF. The DNA of the CDR3 is TGTGCCAGCAGACGGACAGGGGGCACCGGGGAGCTGTTTTTT.

This clonotype has just a few counts. This chain connects TRBV12-3 or TRBV12-4 to TRBJ2-5; D not resolved. The CDR3 sequence is 11 residues long. With 8 bases removed from V and 5 bases from J, the gap between germline ends came to 9 bases. The CDR3 bases are TGTGCCAGCGGGTTTCCGGAGACCCAGTACTTC. Translating it yields CASGFPETQYF.

This clonotype was seen ten or more times. J is TRBJ2-1 and V is TRBV9; D may be TRBD2 (6 bases). Trimming stripped 3 bases from V and 5 bases from J, with 12 bases between. CDR1 is SGDLS and CDR2 is YYNGEE in the germline V gene. The CDR3 has 14 residues. For the CDR3, the DNA is TGTGCCAGCAGCGCCCGGGACTTACACAATGAGCAGTTCTTC. The encoded protein is CASSARDLHNEQFF.

This clonotype was counted ten times or more. The CDR3, as DNA: TGTGCCAGCACCCGGGGTGGGGGACAGGATACCAATGAGCAGTTCTTC. Residues: CASTRGGGQDTNEQFF. V gene TRBV6-1 combines with J gene TRBJ2-1; 8 nucleotides agree with TRBD1. Trimming at V came to 7 bases and at J to 6 bases, leaving 14 bases not matched to a gene. Germline V gene lookup returns CDR1 MNHNS and CDR2 SASEGT. This CDR3 has 16 amino acids.

CDR3 sequence reads: CATSYPRRFNEQFF. CDR3 DNA sequence: TGTGCCACCAGCTATCCCCGAAGGTTCAATGAGCAGTTCTTC. This rearrangement joins TRBV15 to TRBJ2-1; D is ambiguous. Deletions cut 5 bases from V and 6 bases from J, with 14 bases between. CDR3 length: 14 residues. Germline V gives CDR1 LNHNV, CDR2 YYDKDF (reference sequence).

This clonotype was detected a few times. A much larger clone is a single base away; this may be a read error. This chain uses TRBV7-2 with TRBJ2-6; D gene uncertain. The CDR3 totals 13 residues. Germline V CDR1 and CDR2: SGHTA, FQGNSA. CDR3 residues: CAISFFGANVLTF. The DNA for the CDR3 is TGTGCCATCAGCTTCTTTGGGGCCAACGTCCTGACTTTC.

This clonotype has ten or more counts. V usage is TRBV5-5 and J usage is TRBJ2-2, with 8 bases lining up with TRBD1. Germline CDR1 and CDR2: SGHKS and YYEKEE (reference sequence). V trimming: 2 bases; J trimming: 6 bases; junction bases outside the gene matches: 9. The CDR3 totals 16 residues. The CDR3 DNA follows: TGTGCCAGCAGCTTAACGGACAGGGCCAATGCCGGGGAGCTGTTTTTT. Encoded protein: CASSLTDRANAGELFF.

The genes are TRBV7-2 and TRBJ2-7, with 7 nucleotides matching TRBD1. J lost 6 bases, V lost 5 bases, and 7 bases had no gene match. This CDR3 has 13 amino acids. CDR1 is SGHTA, CDR2 FQGNSA, per germline. CDR3 bases: TGTGCCAGCAGCCTAGGGGGCTGGGGCGAGCAGTACTTC. Translating gives CASSLGGWGEQYF. The full variable domain, completed using reference TRBV7-2 and TRBJ2-7, is GAGVSQSPSNKVTEKGKDVELRCDPISGHTALYWYRQSLGQGLEFLIYFQGNSAPDKSGLPSDRFSAERTGGSVSTLTIQRTQQEDSAVYLCASSLGGWGEQYFGPGTRLTVT.

This clonotype was recorded at least ten times. The rearrangement links TRBV27 to TRBJ1-1; tentative D call: TRBD1 (5 bases). Deletions cut 7 bases from V and 3 bases from J, with 18 bases between. The CDR3 has 15 residues. Germline V gene data show CDR1 as MNHEY and CDR2 as SMNVEV (reference sequence). DNA for the CDR3: TGTGCCAGCAATCCCGGACGAGGGACGGACACTGAAGCTTTCTTT. Its protein is CASNPGRGTDTEAFF.

The chain carries TRBV5-1 and TRBJ2-2; D might be TRBD2 (5 bases). The V gene's germline CDR1 is SGHRS and CDR2 YFSETQ. V dropped 6 bases and J dropped 6 bases, with 15 bases sitting between them. The CDR3 is 14 residues long. CDR3 sequence (DNA): TGCGCCAGCACCACTAGTCGGTCGGCCGGGGAGCTGTTTTTT. Residues: CASTTSRSAGELFF. Based on the CDR3 plus reference TRBV5-1 and TRBJ2-2, the full variable domain is KAGVTQTPRYLIKTRGQQVTLSCSPISGHRSVSWYQQTPGQGLQFLFEYFSETQRNKGNFPGRFSGRQFSNSRSEMNVSTLELGDSALYLCASTTSRSAGELFFGEGSRLTVL.

The sample holds a few counts of this clonotype. For the CDR3, the DNA is TGTGCCAGCAGCTTCGGGTTGGGGACAGGGGACAATCAGCCCCAGCATTTT. Translation gives CASSFGLGTGDNQPQHF. This chain connects TRBV7-8 to TRBJ1-5; the match to TRBD1 covers 10 bases. V lost 3 bases and J lost 3; bases outside the gene matches: 8. CDR3 length: 17 residues. The V gene's germline CDR1 is SGHVS and CDR2 FQNEAQ.

In its sample, this clonotype was seen a few times. The J gene is TRBJ2-1, the V gene TRBV7-9; possible D gene TRBD2, 6 bases. The V gene lost 1 base and the J gene lost 3 bases, with 13 bases spanning the gap. The CDR3 has 16 residues. Germline CDR1 and CDR2: SEHNR and FQNEAQ (reference sequence). CDR3 in DNA: TGTGCCAGCAGCTTAGAGGCGGGGACGGTCTACAATGAGCAGTTCTTC. Amino acid sequence: CASSLEAGTVYNEQFF.

This clonotype has only a few counts. The rearrangement links TRBV25-1 to TRBJ2-5; 11 bases are shared with TRBD2. The junction had 22 bases not matched to a gene; V was cut back by 6 bases and J by 4 bases. Germline values: CDR1 MGHDK, CDR2 SYGVNS. CDR3 length: 20 residues. In DNA form, the CDR3 reads TGTGCCAGCAGCACCGATATAACCCACCCTAGCGGGGGGTATCGAGAGACCCAGTACTTC. The encoded protein is CASSTDITHPSGGYRETQYF.

The table lists this clonotype with a few counts. V and J are TRBV7-6 and TRBJ1-2; D might be TRBD1 (5 bases). V lost 5 bases and J lost 7, with 17 bases in between. The CDR3 is 14 residues long. Per germline, CDR1 SGHVS and CDR2 FNYEAQ. The CDR3 protein is CASSLRGAVSGYTF. CDR3 DNA: TGTGCCAGCAGCCTACGGGGCGCGGTTAGTGGCTACACCTTC.

This clonotype appeared many times. The chain carries TRBV5-1 and TRBJ2-2; no clear D gene. The ends were cut back, 0 bases at V and 8 bases at J, with 8 bases in the middle. Germline loops: CDR1 SGHRS, CDR2 YFSETQ. CDR3 size: 13 residues. The CDR3 sequence is CASSLAPEGELFF. The CDR3 coding sequence is TGCGCCAGCAGCTTGGCCCCAGAGGGGGAGCTGTTTTTT. Full variable domain (missing parts from reference TRBV5-1 and TRBJ2-2): KAGVTQTPRYLIKTRGQQVTLSCSPISGHRSVSWYQQTPGQGLQFLFEYFSETQRNKGNFPGRFSGRQFSNSRSEMNVSTLELGDSALYLCASSLAPEGELFFGEGSRLTVL.

Only a few counts were recorded for this clonotype. V usage is TRBV19 and J usage is TRBJ2-1, with 10 bases fitting TRBD2. This CDR3 is 17 amino acids long. Germline CDR1 is LNHDA and CDR2 is SQIVND (reference sequence). Germline trimming cut 4 bases from V and 0 bases from J; bases unmatched to any gene: 6. CDR3 in amino acids: CASSTSGGLSSYNEQFF. CDR3 DNA: TGTGCCAGTAGTACTAGCGGGGGCCTGAGCTCCTACAATGAGCAGTTCTTC. The whole variable domain, filled in from reference TRBV19 and TRBJ2-1, reads DGGITQSPKYLFRKEGQNVTLSCEQNLNHDAMYWYRQDPGQGLRLIYYSQIVNDFQKGDIAEGYSVSREKKESFPLTVTSAQKNPTAFYLCASSTSGGLSSYNEQFFGPGTRLTVL.

This chain links TRBV20-1 with TRBJ2-7, with TRBD1 matching 9 bases. From germline, CDR1 is DFQATT and CDR2 SNEGSKA (reference sequence). With 0 bases clipped from V and 5 bases from J, the junction kept 11 bases outside the gene matches. CDR3 length equals 16 residues. CDR3 in DNA: TGCAGTGCTAGAGACACCGGGACAGGGCATGGGAACGAGCAGTACTTC. Its translation: CSARDTGTGHGNEQYF.

The chain combines TRBV7-2 with TRBJ2-5; no definite D call. Germline loops: CDR1 SGHTA, CDR2 FQGNSA. This CDR3 comprises 12 residues. V was shortened by 0 bases and J by 7 bases, with 6 bases between the two germline ends. The CDR3 is CASSLALLTQYF. CDR3 in DNA: TGTGCCAGCAGCTTAGCGCTCCTGACCCAGTACTTC.